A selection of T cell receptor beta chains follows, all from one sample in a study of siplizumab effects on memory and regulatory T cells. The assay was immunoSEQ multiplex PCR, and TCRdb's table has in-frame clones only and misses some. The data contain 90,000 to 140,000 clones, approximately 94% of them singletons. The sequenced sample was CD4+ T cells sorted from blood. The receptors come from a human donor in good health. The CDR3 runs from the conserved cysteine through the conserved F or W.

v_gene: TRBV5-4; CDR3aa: CASSLRVGQETQYF
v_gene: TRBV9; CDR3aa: CASSAGTRGDEQYF
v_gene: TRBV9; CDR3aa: CASSEGQAGYNEQFF
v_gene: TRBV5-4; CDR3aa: CASSFTGGTNEKLFF
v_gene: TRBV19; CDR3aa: CASRAGGMIYEQFF
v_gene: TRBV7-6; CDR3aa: CASSLDGEKLFF
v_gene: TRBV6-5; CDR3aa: CASSFGQEQYF
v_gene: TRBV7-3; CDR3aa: CASSLWDRVGTEAFF
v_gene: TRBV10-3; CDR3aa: CAIGRASDTEAFF
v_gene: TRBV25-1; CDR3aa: CASSEPGPSGYGYTF
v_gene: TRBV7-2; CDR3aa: CASSLVGGRTSYNEQFF
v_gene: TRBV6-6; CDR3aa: CASSLTQEYGYTF
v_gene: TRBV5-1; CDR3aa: CASSPQGVGPEAFF
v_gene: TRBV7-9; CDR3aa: CASHGGTSGGQQETQYF
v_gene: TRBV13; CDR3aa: CATGSANTGELFF
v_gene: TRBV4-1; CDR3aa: CASSSIGLVGQYF
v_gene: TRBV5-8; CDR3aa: CASSLLLAGVSSYEQYF
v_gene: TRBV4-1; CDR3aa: CASSRQGDRSSYNEQFF
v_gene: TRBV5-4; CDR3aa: CASSMGQDYEQYF
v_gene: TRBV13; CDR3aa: CASSSAHRSGLYEQYF
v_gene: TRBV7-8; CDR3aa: CASSQRREQYF
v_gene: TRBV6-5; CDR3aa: CASSYSQGANQPQHF
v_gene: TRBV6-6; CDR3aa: CASSYLQGNTEAFF
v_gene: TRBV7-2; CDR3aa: CASSQGLRRPGELFF
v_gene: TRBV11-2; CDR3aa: CASRQLLGEQFF
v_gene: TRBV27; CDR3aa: CASSLQTGGGEAFF
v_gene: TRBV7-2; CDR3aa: CASSRDIRSPLHF
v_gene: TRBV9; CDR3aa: CASSVTGESYNEQFF
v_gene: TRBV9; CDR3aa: CASSVAADINLAEAFF
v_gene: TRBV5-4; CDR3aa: CASSRATGPNQETQYF
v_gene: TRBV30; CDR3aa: CAWGLAGFVGQYF
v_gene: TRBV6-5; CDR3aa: CASSYWGEAYNEQFF
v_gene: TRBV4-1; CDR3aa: CASSLQDRAGGELFF
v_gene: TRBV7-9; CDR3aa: CASSLKGAGTEAFF
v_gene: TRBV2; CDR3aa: CASRIQGGGGYTF
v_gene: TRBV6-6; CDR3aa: CASRNTGAEQYF
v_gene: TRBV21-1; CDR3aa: CASSKRGWSYEQYF